This passage covers 23 T cell receptor beta chains from one sample sequenced in a study of vaccination effects on CD4 cells after COVID-19. Sequencing was performed with immunoSEQ multiplex PCR; in TCRdb, only in-frame clones are kept and a portion is missing. The repertoire includes 50,000 to 65,000 clones, roughly 80% of them detected once, and roughly 2.3% sits in the top ten. No antigen has been assigned to these receptors. After expansion with viral peptide pools in the ViraFEST assay, antigen-specific CD4+ T cells were sequenced. Culture lasted about 11 days before CD4+ T cell isolation. The source material was CD4+ T cells from PBMCs cultured with HCoV-229E spike peptides, sampled before COVID-19 vaccination. The source is a human donor who received a COVID-19 vaccine.

In this sample, this clone turned up a few times. The gene calls are TRBV2 and TRBJ1-4, with a weak D call TRBD1 (6 bases). Trimming cost V 3 bases and J 7 bases, with 24 bases left between them. Germline V gene lookup returns CDR1 SNHLY and CDR2 FYNNEI. The CDR3 sequence is 18 residues long. The CDR3 here is CASSDQDRISTKTEKLFF. The CDR3 coding sequence is TGTGCCAGCAGTGATCAAGACAGGATTAGTACCAAGACTGAAAAACTGTTTTTT.

V and J are TRBV5-8 and TRBJ1-5; 8 positions agree with TRBD1. The ends lost 3 bases at V and 9 bases at J; junction bases unmatched: 8. The CDR3 has 14 residues. Per the germline V gene, CDR1 is SGHTS and CDR2 is YDEGEE. CDR3 bases: TGTGCCAGCAGCTACGGACAGGGTTCGGGGCCCCAGCATTTT. Translating it yields CASSYGQGSGPQHF.

This CDR3 reads CASSSPNRVYEQYV. The CDR3 region has the DNA TGTGCCAGCAGCTCCCCCAACAGGGTCTACGAGCAGTACGTC. The chain is built from TRBV7-3 and TRBJ2-7; tentative D call: TRBD1 (6 bases). The germline V and J ends were trimmed by 4 bases and 3 bases, with 13 bases remaining between them. The CDR3 is 14 residues long. Per germline, CDR1 SGHTA and CDR2 FQGTGA.

The chain uses TRBV30 and TRBJ2-1, with TRBD1 identical over 7 bases. Unmatched junction bases numbered 6, after V lost 5 bases and J lost 2 bases. Germline-derived CDR1 and CDR2 are GTSNPN and SVGIG (reference sequence). The CDR3 length is 14 residues. The CDR3 is CAWSRDRAYNEQFF. The CDR3 DNA reads TGTGCCTGGTCCCGGGACAGAGCCTACAATGAGCAGTTCTTC.

V gene TRBV5-5 combines with J gene TRBJ2-7; TRBD2 aligns across 14 bases. The germline gives CDR1 SGHKS, CDR2 YYEKEE (reference sequence). The CDR3 has 16 residues. Unmatched junction bases numbered 2, after V lost 0 bases and J lost 3 bases. The CDR3 protein is CASSLGLAGGYYEQYV. The CDR3 DNA sequence: TGTGCCAGCAGCTTGGGACTAGCGGGGGGGTACTACGAGCAGTACGTC.

This clone appeared once. The CDR3 bases are TGCGCCAGCAGCTCGGACACAGGGGTCACTGAAGCTTTCTTT. This sequence encodes CASSSDTGVTEAFF. This sequence joins TRBV5-1 and TRBJ1-1, with 7 bases matching TRBD1. V lost 3 bases to trimming and J lost 4 bases; unmatched junction nucleotides: 6. The CDR3 is 14 residues long. The germline V gene encodes CDR1 SGHRS and CDR2 YFSETQ.

This chain joins TRBV6-5 and TRBJ2-7; D may be TRBD1 (6 bases). Trimming shortened V by 2 bases and J by 7 bases, and 12 bases separated the two germline ends. The germline V gene encodes CDR1 MNHEY and CDR2 SVGAGI. This CDR3 is built from 13 residues. The CDR3 sequence is CASSYKQGWEQYV. The CDR3 DNA reads TGTGCCAGCAGTTACAAACAGGGATGGGAGCAGTACGTC.

In nucleotides, the CDR3 is TGTGCCAGCAGCTTCCGACATTCGATCTTCTGTAGTGAAGCTTTCTTT. It is translated as CASSFRHSIFCSEAFF. The J gene is TRBJ1-1, the V gene TRBV7-9, with unresolved D. From germline, CDR1 is SEHNR and CDR2 FQNEAQ (reference sequence). The CDR3 is made up of 16 amino acids. Between the trimmed V and J ends, which lost 3 bases and 7 bases, there was a span of 21 bases.

The J gene is TRBJ2-1, the V gene TRBV5-1; a weak D match, TRBD2 (5 bases). Between the trimmed V and J ends, which lost 6 bases and 0 bases, there was a span of 22 bases. CDR3 length equals 18 residues. The germline V gene has CDR1 SGHRS and CDR2 YFSETQ. The CDR3 DNA sequence: TGCGCCAGCACCGGAGGCGGTATAGGCGGCAGCTCCTACAATGAGCAGTTCTTC. Translation: CASTGGGIGGSSYNEQFF.

The chain uses TRBV12-3 or TRBV12-4 and TRBJ1-1; weak D call: TRBD1 (5 bases). V lost 5 bases and J 2 bases, leaving 9 bases between the germline ends. The CDR3 is made up of 13 amino acids. CDR3 coding DNA: TGTGCCAGCAGTACGACAGTTAACACTGAAGCTTTCTTT. It codes for CASSTTVNTEAFF.

The chain links TRBV6-6 to TRBJ2-5; D call uncertain. V gave up 1 base and J gave up 2 bases, with 2 bases separating them. This CDR3 is built from 12 residues. Germline-derived CDR1 and CDR2 are MNHNY and SVGAGI (reference sequence). The CDR3 region has the DNA TGTGCCAGCAGTTACTTTCAAGAGACCCAGTACTTC. Its translation: CASSYFQETQYF.

The chain couples TRBV7-2 to TRBJ1-6; D remains unclear. This CDR3 has 12 amino acids. In germline, CDR1 is SGHTA, CDR2 FQGNSA. Deletions cut 0 bases from V and 9 bases from J, with 3 bases between. CDR3 loop: CASSLARSPLHF. CDR3 nucleotide sequence: TGTGCCAGCAGCTTAGCCCGTTCACCCCTCCACTTT.

The chain combines TRBV10-2 with TRBJ1-2; D not resolved. The germline V gene encodes CDR1 WSHSY and CDR2 SAAADI. Trimming took 6 bases from V and 2 from J, leaving 13 bases between them. The CDR3 covers 14 residues. The CDR3 loop reads CASRREAPNYGYTF. Written as DNA, the CDR3 is TGCGCCAGCAGGAGAGAGGCCCCCAACTATGGCTACACCTTC.

The CDR3 DNA is TGTGCCAGCAGCCAAGGCCCTGGGGCCAACGTCCTGACTTTC. It is translated as CASSQGPGANVLTF. The chain has TRBV3-1 (or the pseudogene TRBV3-2) and TRBJ2-6; no clear D. Trimming removed 1 base at V and 2 bases at J, with 3 bases between. The CDR3 has 14 residues. The germline V gene encodes CDR1 LGHDT and CDR2 YNNKEL (reference sequence).

The chain recombines TRBV7-9 with TRBJ1-1, with D tentatively TRBD1 (5 bases). V was cut by 2 bases and J by 9 bases, with 10 bases left in between. This CDR3 has 12 residues. Germline V gene sequence: CDR1 SEHNR, CDR2 FQNEAQ (reference sequence). CDR3 bases: TGTGCCAGCAGCTTACAGGGAGCTAAAGCTTTCTTT. Its translation: CASSLQGAKAFF.

The rearrangement joins TRBV30 to TRBJ2-5; 9 bases agree with TRBD2. Germline CDR1 GTSNPN, CDR2 SVGIG (reference sequence). This CDR3 region has 13 residues. V gave up 4 bases and J gave up 4 bases; unmatched junction bases: 4. CDR3 coding DNA: TGTGCCTGGACTGGACTAGCGAGAGAGACCCAGTACTTC. Its protein is CAWTGLARETQYF.

The chain is built from TRBV24-1 and TRBJ2-2; 9 nucleotides line up with TRBD2. Germline V lookup: CDR1 KGHDR, CDR2 SFDVKD. The CDR3 covers 15 residues. The trim removed 6 bases at V and 6 bases at J, leaving 7 bases unmatched. CDR3 residues: CATSSRGGASGELFF. The CDR3 DNA reads TGTGCCACCAGTAGTCGCGGGGGGGCTTCCGGGGAGCTGTTTTTT.

The rearrangement joins TRBV2 to TRBJ2-3; 7 nucleotides line up with TRBD2. V was clipped by 3 bases and J by 10 bases; unmatched bases: 4. The CDR3 sequence is 12 residues long. The germline V gene has CDR1 SNHLY and CDR2 FYNNEI. The CDR3 sequence: CASSEREGAQYF. As DNA, the CDR3 is TGTGCCAGCAGTGAGAGGGAGGGAGCGCAGTATTTT.

CDR3 protein: CASRPTESSYNEQFF. The CDR3 coding sequence is TGTGCCAGCAGGCCGACAGAAAGCTCCTACAATGAGCAGTTCTTC. J is TRBJ2-1 and V is TRBV2, with TRBD1 as a possible D gene (5 bases). Trimming took 6 bases from V and 0 from J, leaving 12 bases between them. Germline-derived CDR1 and CDR2 are SNHLY and FYNNEI. This CDR3 contains 15 residues. The full variable domain, in which reference TRBV2 and TRBJ2-1 provide the parts outside the CDR3, is EPEVTQTPSHQVTQMGQEVILRCVPISNHLYFYWYRQILGQKVEFLVSFYNNEISEKSEIFDDQFSVERPDGSNFTLKIRSTKLEDSAMYFCASRPTESSYNEQFFGPGTRLTVL.

The sample holds a few counts of this clone. The rearrangement uses TRBV2 and TRBJ2-1; tentatively, D is TRBD2 (6 bases). The CDR3 is made up of 18 amino acids. Germline V gene data show CDR1 as SNHLY and CDR2 as FYNNEI. Trimming removed 7 bases from V and 7 bases from J, with 29 bases in between. CDR3 sequence (DNA): TGTGCCAGCACCCTCGGGGTCAATAGGGCTAGCCGGGGGAATGAGCAGTTCTTC. This encodes CASTLGVNRASRGNEQFF. Supplemented by reference TRBV2 and TRBJ2-1, the full variable domain reads EPEVTQTPSHQVTQMGQEVILRCVPISNHLYFYWYRQILGQKVEFLVSFYNNEISEKSEIFDDQFSVERPDGSNFTLKIRSTKLEDSAMYFCASTLGVNRASRGNEQFFGPGTRLTVL.

This sequence joins TRBV18 and TRBJ2-3; 7 bases map to TRBD2. V lost 2 bases and J lost 0; bases outside the gene matches: 2. Per the germline V gene, CDR1 is KGHSH and CDR2 is LQKENI. The CDR3 length is 15 residues. CDR3: CASSPTGGSTDTQYF. CDR3 nucleotide sequence: TGTGCCAGCTCACCAACGGGGGGTAGCACAGATACGCAGTATTTT.

The chain uses TRBV11-3 and TRBJ2-2; no clear D. CDR3 length: 16 residues. CDR1 and CDR2 (germline): SGHNT, YENEEA. Trimming removed 5 bases at V and 0 bases at J, with 13 bases between. CDR3 DNA: TGTGCCAGCAGCCTTATATATGGGGCGAACACCGGGGAGCTGTTTTTT. This codes for CASSLIYGANTGELFF.

The V call is TRBV28, the J call TRBJ2-3; tentatively, D is TRBD1 or TRBD2 (5 bases each). V lost 5 bases, J lost 9 bases, and 15 bases lay in between. This CDR3 is 13 amino acids long. Germline V gene sequence: CDR1 MDHEN, CDR2 SYDVKM. The chain's CDR3 is CASSTPPRDTQYF. Written as DNA, the CDR3 is TGTGCCAGCAGTACGCCCCCCCGGGACACGCAGTATTTT. Complete variable domain (other parts from reference TRBV28 and TRBJ2-3): DVKVTQSSRYLVKRTGEKVFLECVQDMDHENMFWYRQDPGLGLRLIYFSYDVKMKEKGDIPEGYSVSREKKERFSLILESASTNQTSMYLCASSTPPRDTQYFGPGTRLTVL.